This T cell receptor (beta chain) was profiled in a study of T cell responses to AZD1222 COVID-19 vaccine. Overall study findings and caveats: Unmutated regions of variants are reportedly targeted by nearly half of spike-specific TCRs. Baseline seropositives among AZD1222 recipients totaled only 6 or 7. Most donors were white British and more were female, and clonal diversity was possibly underestimated.

Generated by immunoSEQ multiplex PCR, the TCRdb table keeps only in-frame clones and is missing some. Counted here are about 54,000 clones, nearly 90% occurring once; the ten biggest clones make up about 3.9%. V lost 4 bases and J lost 3; bases outside the gene matches: 2. The CDR3 has 13 amino acids. In germline, CDR1 is MGHDK, CDR2 SYGVNS. For this clone: Its specificity is not known.

The source material was peripheral blood, sampled on day 0 of AZD1222 vaccination. The sequence derives from an adult in good health. This sequence joins TRBV25-1 and TRBJ2-7; 8 bases line up with TRBD1. In DNA form, the CDR3 reads TGTGCCAGCAGTGCGGGACAGGTCTACGAGCAGTACTTC. Translation: CASSAGQVYEQYF.